A selection of T cell receptor beta chains follows, all from one sample in a study of OX40 agonist ivuxolimab in advanced cancers. Sequencing was performed with immunoSEQ multiplex PCR; in TCRdb, only in-frame clones are kept and a portion is missing. The sample comprises 25,000 to 35,000 clones, roughly 84% of which are singletons, and approximately 28% rests with the top ten. Sequencing used CD4+ or CD8+ T cells sorted from blood, obtained in a trial of the OX40 agonist ivuxolimab. These receptors came from an adult with an advanced solid tumor such as melanoma, head and neck, liver or kidney cancer. Each CDR3 is given with its conserved first and last residue. D genes are given only for firm matches. Expanded clones are given a class, and other clones once, few, many or no size at all.

>TRBJ2-7|NA|TRBV11-3|NA
TGTGCCAGCAGCTTAGGAAACGAGCAGTACTTC
CASSLGNEQYF
>TRBJ1-2|TRBD1|TRBV9|NA
TGTGCCAGCAGCGCTCCGGGACAGGGGGCGCGTCAGTATGGCTACACCTTC
CASSAPGQGARQYGYTF
>TRBJ2-2|TRBD2|TRBV4-2|NA
TGTGCCAGCAGCCAACTAGCGGGAGACACCGGGGAGCTGTTTTTT
CASSQLAGDTGELFF
>TRBJ2-3|TRBD2|TRBV11-2|NA
TGTGCCAGCAGCTGGGGACTAGCGACAGATACGCAGTATTTT
CASSWGLATDTQYF
>TRBJ1-2|NA|TRBV7-3|NA
TGTGCCAGCGCCACTCACCGGCCAGACAGCTATGGCTACACCTTC
CASATHRPDSYGYTF
>TRBJ1-1|TRBD1|TRBV5-5|NA
TGTGCCAGCAGCACTGGGGACAGGCGAAAGTGGAACACTGAAGCTTTCTTT
CASSTGDRRKWNTEAFF
>TRBJ1-1|NA|TRBV7-6|NA
TGTGCCAGCAGCCCCGCGCTGGGGAACACTGAAGCTTTCTTT
CASSPALGNTEAFF
>TRBJ2-1|TRBD2|TRBV11-3|NA
TGTGCCAGCAGCTTAGATCGGACTAGCGGGAGTCTTTCCTACAATGAGCAGTTCTTC
CASSLDRTSGSLSYNEQFF
>TRBJ1-2|NA|TRBV9|NA
TGTGCCAGCAGCGAGAGAACCGGGACAAGTGTAGTAGATGGCTACACCTTC
CASSERTGTSVVDGYTF
>TRBJ1-1|TRBD1|TRBV19|NA
TGTGCCAGTATCGAGACCGGGACAGGGGGGCCCACTGAAGCTTTCTTT
CASIETGTGGPTEAFF
>TRBJ1-2|NA|TRBV30|NA
TGTGCCTGGAACTGGGAGGGGCCCTATGGCTACACCTTC
CAWNWEGPYGYTF
>TRBJ2-7|NA|TRBV14|NA
TGTGCCAGCAGCCAAGATCGGGCCAGGTACTACGAGCAGTACTTC
CASSQDRARYYEQYF
>TRBJ1-2|TRBD1|TRBV7-8|few
TGTGCCAGCAGCTCCTACGAACAGGGGAACGGAGGCTACACCTTC
CASSSYEQGNGGYTF
>TRBJ1-1|NA|TRBV6-1|NA
TGTGCCAGCAGTGAAGAACTTTGGATTTTTAACACTGAAGCTTTCTTT
CASSEELWIFNTEAFF
>TRBJ2-3|NA|TRBV13|NA
TGTGCCAGCAGCTCTTTAGGTGGGTCCCTCGGTCCCCCCACAGATACGCAGTATTTT
CASSSLGGSLGPPTDTQYF
>TRBJ1-6|TRBD1|TRBV11-3|NA
TGTGCCAGCAGCTTATCCCCTCGACAGGGGGTGAAAAGTAATTCACCCCTCCACTTT
CASSLSPRQGVKSNSPLHF
>TRBJ2-7|NA|TRBV6-5|few
TGTGCCAGCAGTTATGCCAGGGCGGTCGAGCAGTACTTC
CASSYARAVEQYF
>TRBJ1-1|NA|TRBV7-9|NA
TGTGCCAGCAGCCCCGAGACGGGTGGCGAAGCTTTCTTT
CASSPETGGEAFF
>TRBJ2-7|TRBD2|TRBV7-9|few
TGTGCCAGCAGCCTGGGACTAGCGGGATCCTACGAGCAGTACTTC
CASSLGLAGSYEQYF
>TRBJ1-4|TRBD1|TRBV27|NA
TGTGCCAGCAGTTACCCCAGGGGGCTGGAAAGGGAAAAACTGTTTTTT
CASSYPRGLEREKLFF
>TRBJ2-7|NA|TRBV27|NA
TGTGCCAGCACGGCGGGTACCTCCTACGAGCAGTACTTC
CASTAGTSYEQYF
>TRBJ2-1|NA|TRBV4-1|once
TGCGCCAGCAGCCAAAGGTTTTTTTCGGGGGATGAGCAGTTCTTC
CASSQRFFSGDEQFF
>TRBJ1-3|NA|TRBV4-3|NA
TGCGCCAGCAGCCAAGATCGAGGGGTCCTCTACTCTGGAAACACCATATATTTT
CASSQDRGVLYSGNTIYF
>TRBJ2-7|TRBD1|TRBV4-1|medium-sized
TGCGCCAGCAGCCAAGATGGATGGGGACAGGGAGCGAGCGAGCAGTACTTC
CASSQDGWGQGASEQYF
>TRBJ2-7|NA|TRBV27|once
TGTGCCAGCAGTTTATCGTCCTGGGGAGTGCAGTACTTC
CASSLSSWGVQYF
>TRBJ1-1|NA|TRBV2|medium-sized
TGTGCCAGCAGTGAGCTAAAAGCCACTGAAGCTTTCTTT
CASSELKATEAFF
>TRBJ1-1|NA|TRBV27|NA
TGTGCCAGCAGTTTAGCAGCCCGAGGGACTGAAGCTTTCTTT
CASSLAARGTEAFF
>TRBJ2-1|NA|TRBV2|NA
TGTGCCAGCAGTGACCCACAGGGGGCGGGAGGCCCTGGCTCCTACAATGAGCAGTTCTTC
CASSDPQGAGGPGSYNEQFF
>TRBJ2-1|TRBD1|TRBV6-5|few
TGTGCCAGCTCGGACAGGGGGCCCAATGAGCAGTTCTTC
CASSDRGPNEQFF
>TRBJ1-1|NA|TRBV6-4|NA
TGTGCCAGCAGTGACGGAGGGAACACTGAAGCTTTCTTT
CASSDGGNTEAFF
>TRBJ1-2|TRBD1|TRBV5-1|NA
TGCGCCAGCAGCTTGTCGATAACCGCTGACAGGGGGCAGAGTGGCTACACCTTC
CASSLSITADRGQSGYTF
>TRBJ1-2|TRBD1|TRBV11-2|NA
TGTGCCAGCAGCCCAGGACAGGGGTTTGGCTACACCTTC
CASSPGQGFGYTF
>TRBJ2-2|NA|TRBV27|NA
TGTGCCAGCAGTTTATGGGCGGGGGCCGCGAACACCGGGGAGCTGTTTTTT
CASSLWAGAANTGELFF
>TRBJ1-2|NA|TRBV28|NA
TGTGCCAGCAGTTACACAGGCACGGAGGGCTACACCTTC
CASSYTGTEGYTF
>TRBJ2-7|NA|TRBV7-8|once
TGTGCCAGCAGCTTAGCGGGGGTCGGAGCCTACGAGCAGTACTTC
CASSLAGVGAYEQYF
>TRBJ1-1|NA|TRBV6-1|NA
TGTGCCAGCAGGGACAGCGGGATTCACACTGAAGCTTTCTTT
CASRDSGIHTEAFF
>TRBJ2-3|NA|TRBV4-2|NA
TGTGCCAGCAGCCAATGGGGCACAGATACGCAGTATTTT
CASSQWGTDTQYF
>TRBJ2-7|NA|TRBV27|once
TGTGCCAGCAGTTTACAGGGTTCTTCCTACGAGCAGTACTTC
CASSLQGSSYEQYF
>TRBJ1-5|NA|TRBV7-9|NA
TGTGCCAGCAGCCCCGGGACGGCACCTTTTGACCCCCAGCATTTT
CASSPGTAPFDPQHF
>TRBJ1-1|NA|TRBV27|NA
TGTGCCAGCATCCCACTAGGGGGCACTGAAGCTTTCTTT
CASIPLGGTEAFF